The rows below give T cell receptor beta chains drawn from one sample of a study of blood T cell repertoires in COVID-19. Clones were sequenced by immunoSEQ multiplex PCR, and TCRdb holds only the in-frame ones, with some missing. The data show around 160,000 clones, around 80% seen once. The sequencing input was PBMCs or T cells enriched from blood (not recorded which). These receptors all come from a woman aged 60-75 years who had recovered from COVID-19. The CDR3 runs from the conserved cysteine through the conserved F or W. A D gene is named only where the DNA matches it firmly. Some rows mark clone size as missing; the rest say once, few, many or name a class of expanded clone.

CDR3 DNA | CDR3 protein | J gene | clone size | D gene | V gene
TGCGCCAGCAGCGGGACTAGCGGGACGGGTGAGCAGTTCTTC | CASSGTSGTGEQFF | TRBJ2-1 | - | TRBD2 | TRBV5-1
TGTGCCAGCTCCCCCGGCAGGGATGGAACTAATGAAAAACTGTTTTTT | CASSPGRDGTNEKLFF | TRBJ1-4 | few | - | TRBV18
TGCGCCAGCAGCCCGGGACAGGGTGGGCCAAGCAAAGAAGCTTTCTTT | CASSPGQGGPSKEAFF | TRBJ1-1 | - | TRBD1 | TRBV5-1
TGTGCCAGTAGTCGTGGGGGTATGCGGGAGGGCACAGATACGCAGTATTTT | CASSRGGMREGTDTQYF | TRBJ2-3 | - | TRBD2 | TRBV19
TGTGCCAGCAGCCCGATTCCAGACATCCCTAGCACAGATACGCAGTATTTT | CASSPIPDIPSTDTQYF | TRBJ2-3 | - | - | TRBV14
TGTGCCAGCAGTGAAAGTTACGGTCGGGAGACCCAGTACTTC | CASSESYGRETQYF | TRBJ2-5 | - | - | TRBV6-1
TGTGCCTGGAGTGTCAGGGGCAATCAGCCCCAGCATTTT | CAWSVRGNQPQHF | TRBJ1-5 | - | - | TRBV30
TGTGCCAGCAGTCCGGGATCTGGGACAGATACGCAGTATTTT | CASSPGSGTDTQYF | TRBJ2-3 | - | - | TRBV27
TGCGCCAGCAGCCGGGACAGGGTGGACACTGAAGCTTTCTTT | CASSRDRVDTEAFF | TRBJ1-1 | few | TRBD1 | TRBV5-1
TGTGCCAGCAATCGGTTTTCGCGACTGTTTTTT | CASNRFSRLFF | TRBJ1-4 | - | - | TRBV2
TGTGCCAGCAGCTTAGTCGGTGACTATGGCTACACCTTC | CASSLVGDYGYTF | TRBJ1-2 | - | - | TRBV7-9
TGTGCCAGCAGCCAAGACTCGTTGTCCGCTTTCTTT | CASSQDSLSAFF | TRBJ1-1 | once | - | TRBV3-1/TRBV3-2
TGTGCCAGCCGCCGGGCCGGCTATGGCTACACCTTC | CASRRAGYGYTF | TRBJ1-2 | - | - | TRBV6-2/TRBV6-3
TGTGCCAGCAGCCCCTCGGGACAGATCATGAACACTGAAGCTTTCTTT | CASSPSGQIMNTEAFF | TRBJ1-1 | - | TRBD1 | TRBV7-9
TGCGCCAGCAGTCCTGACAGGGAAGGGGATGAGCAGTTCTTC | CASSPDREGDEQFF | TRBJ2-1 | - | TRBD1 | TRBV5-1
TGTGCCACCAGCAGAGATCAGCACAGGGCTGAAAAACTGTTTTTT | CATSRDQHRAEKLFF | TRBJ1-4 | once | - | TRBV15
TGTGCCAGCAGCTTAGCTTTCCGGGGGAACGGGGAGCTGTTTTTT | CASSLAFRGNGELFF | TRBJ2-2 | - | - | TRBV13
TGTGCCAGCAGTTGGCAGGTTGGCACCGGGGAGCTGTTTTTT | CASSWQVGTGELFF | TRBJ2-2 | - | - | TRBV6-5
TGTGCCAGCAGGGGACAGGGGAAAGAGACCCAGTACTTC | CASRGQGKETQYF | TRBJ2-5 | - | TRBD1 | TRBV6-5
TGTGCCAGCAGCCTTCAGGGTCATAGCAATCAGCCCCAGCATTTT | CASSLQGHSNQPQHF | TRBJ1-5 | few | - | TRBV3-1/TRBV3-2
TGTGCCAGCAGCCCGGGAGGTTCCGGAAATGAGCAGTTCTTC | CASSPGGSGNEQFF | TRBJ2-1 | once | TRBD2 | TRBV3-1/TRBV3-2
TGTGCCAGCAGCTTCGATAGCGGGAGCTACAATGAGCAGTTCTTC | CASSFDSGSYNEQFF | TRBJ2-1 | - | TRBD2 | TRBV9
TGCGCCAGCAGCAATAGCGGGGCTAGCTCCTACAATGAGCAGTTCTTC | CASSNSGASSYNEQFF | TRBJ2-1 | - | TRBD2 | TRBV5-1
TGTGCCAGCACGCGCCTCTCTGGAAACACCATATATTTT | CASTRLSGNTIYF | TRBJ1-3 | once | - | TRBV28
TGCGCCAGCAGCCAATGGCGGGGGAATGAAAAACTGTTTTTT | CASSQWRGNEKLFF | TRBJ1-4 | - | - | TRBV4-1
TGTGCCAGCAGTCCCGGGGCGGGAGTGGCTTTCTTT | CASSPGAGVAFF | TRBJ1-1 | few | - | TRBV25-1
TGTGCCAGCAGCCAAAAACTACTGAACACCGGGGAGCTGTTTTTT | CASSQKLLNTGELFF | TRBJ2-2 | - | - | TRBV3-1/TRBV3-2
TGCGCCTCAAAGGAGGGTCGCGGTGGTCAGCCCCAGCATTTT | CASKEGRGGQPQHF | TRBJ1-5 | once | - | TRBV10-2
TGTGCCAGCAGCTTAGTCGGTCGAGCGCCGGCTTTCTTT | CASSLVGRAPAFF | TRBJ1-1 | - | - | TRBV7-9
TGCGCCAGCACAGGAAGTTCTTCGGGATACACTGAAGCTTTCTTT | CASTGSSSGYTEAFF | TRBJ1-1 | - | - | TRBV4-1
TGCGCCAGCAGTTTTACTGGAGGCCGGAGCACTGAAGCTTTCTTT | CASSFTGGRSTEAFF | TRBJ1-1 | - | - | TRBV5-1
TGTGCCAGCAGCCAAGATCGCCTTCGGGCAGATACGCAGTATTTT | CASSQDRLRADTQYF | TRBJ2-3 | few | - | TRBV4-2
TGTGCCAGCAGGTCTAGCGGGAGAGCCGATACGCAGTATTTT | CASRSSGRADTQYF | TRBJ2-3 | - | TRBD2 | TRBV5-6
TGTGCCAGCAGCCAATTCACGGGGACAGGGAGGGGGAATGGCTACACCTTC | CASSQFTGTGRGNGYTF | TRBJ1-2 | - | TRBD1 | TRBV11-3
TGTGCCAGCCCGGGGGGCGACCCCGGGGGCTACACCTTC | CASPGGDPGGYTF | TRBJ1-2 | - | - | TRBV9
TGTGCCACCCAGCAACAGGGGAGCGACGAGCAGTACTTC | CATQQQGSDEQYF | TRBJ2-7 | once | TRBD1 | TRBV27
TGTGCCAGCAGCTTAGGGCCCAGCGGGGGGGGCCAAGAGACCCAGTACTTC | CASSLGPSGGGQETQYF | TRBJ2-5 | - | TRBD2 | TRBV7-2
TGTGCCAGCAGCGTAGATCAGGGGAACACCGAAGCTTTCTTT | CASSVDQGNTEAFF | TRBJ1-1 | once | - | TRBV9
TGCGCCAGCAGCTTGGCTTGGACAGGGACGAGGGAGACCCAGTACTTC | CASSLAWTGTRETQYF | TRBJ2-5 | - | TRBD1 | TRBV5-1
TGTGCCAGTAGTGGGGCTCAGGGGAGCAATCAGCCCCAGCATTTT | CASSGAQGSNQPQHF | TRBJ1-5 | - | - | TRBV19
TGTGCCAGTAGTATGCAGGGGGCTTTAGGAGATACGCAGTATTTT | CASSMQGALGDTQYF | TRBJ2-3 | - | TRBD1 | TRBV19
TGCGCCAGCAGCCCTTCGTTAGGGACAGGGACCAACGAGCAGTACTTC | CASSPSLGTGTNEQYF | TRBJ2-7 | - | TRBD1 | TRBV5-1